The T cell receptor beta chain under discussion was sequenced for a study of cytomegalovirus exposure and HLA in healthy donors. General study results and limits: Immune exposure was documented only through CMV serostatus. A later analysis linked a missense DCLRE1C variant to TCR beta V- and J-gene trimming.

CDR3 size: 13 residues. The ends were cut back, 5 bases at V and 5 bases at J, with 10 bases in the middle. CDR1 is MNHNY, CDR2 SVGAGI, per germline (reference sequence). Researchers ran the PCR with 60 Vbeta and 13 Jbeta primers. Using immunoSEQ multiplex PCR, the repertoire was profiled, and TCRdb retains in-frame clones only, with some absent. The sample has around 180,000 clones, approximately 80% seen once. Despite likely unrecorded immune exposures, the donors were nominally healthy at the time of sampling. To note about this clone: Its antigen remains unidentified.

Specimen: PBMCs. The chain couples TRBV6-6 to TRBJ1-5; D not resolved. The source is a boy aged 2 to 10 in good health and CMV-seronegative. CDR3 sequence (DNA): TGTGCCAGCAGTCGATACAGAGATCAGCCCCAGCATTTT. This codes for CASSRYRDQPQHF.